The T cell receptor (beta chain) described here comes from a study of patients and donors after allogeneic stem cell transplantation. TCRdb reprocessed the RT-PCR reads via MiXCR and lists one record per CDR3 protein. The table shows 200,000 to 250,000 distinct CDR3 sequences, with 13% to 15% occurring only once. The sample holds a few counts of this clonotype. V was pared by 5 bases and J by 0 bases, with 20 bases between. In germline, CDR1 is SGHAT, CDR2 FQNNGV. The CDR3 covers 19 residues. The chain recombines TRBV11-2 with TRBJ1-6, with D maybe TRBD1 (6 bases). This clonotype was obtained from a human donor who was either an allogeneic HSCT recipient or a stem cell or donor lymphocyte infusion donor (not recorded which). It is not recorded whose cells these are; they may come from a transplant donor. The sample taken for sequencing was blood, either unsorted or a sorted T cell fraction (not recorded which). Here the CDR3 DNA reads TGTGCCAGCAGCCCCCGCCGACAGGCACGGAGCTCCTATAATTCACCCCTCCACTTT. Translated: CASSPRRQARSSYNSPLHF.